These 26 T cell receptor beta chains share one sample of origin, sequenced in a study of shared clonotypes between healthy human individuals. TCRdb keeps only in-frame clones here, not all; method: immunoSEQ multiplex PCR. The data contain 520,000 or so clones, 79% of them singletons. Sequencing input: PBMCs. The receptor set was obtained from a woman aged 40 to 55 in good health. Some clones in this sample may be carry-over from other donors' samples.

This chain links TRBV5-4 with TRBJ2-3; D gene uncertain. CDR3 length: 14 amino acids. The germline V gene has CDR1 SGHNT and CDR2 YYREEE (reference sequence). V shed 2 bases and J shed 2 bases, with 9 bases lying between them. In nucleotides, the CDR3 is TGTGCCAGCAGCTTCGTCCGTAACACAGATACGCAGTATTTT. Translating gives CASSFVRNTDTQYF.

The rearrangement links TRBV10-3 to TRBJ2-7, with D unresolved. This CDR3 has 11 residues. From germline, CDR1 is ENHRY and CDR2 SYGVKD. Trimming cost V 3 bases and J 10 bases, with 10 bases left between them. The CDR3 coding sequence is TGTGCCATCAGTGAAGCACTGAAACAGTACTTC. Its translation is CAISEALKQYF.

This clone appeared once. This chain links TRBV28 with TRBJ2-5, with D possibly being TRBD2 (5 bases). Trimming took 7 bases from V and 3 from J, leaving 24 bases between them. Germline-derived CDR1 and CDR2 are MDHEN and SYDVKM. The CDR3 loop spans 17 amino acids. The DNA of the CDR3 is TGTGCCAGCAACCTTAGAATCGGGGTTTGGGGAAAAGAGACCCAGTACTTC. It translates to CASNLRIGVWGKETQYF. Looking up the rest from reference TRBV28 and TRBJ2-5 gives the full variable domain: DVKVTQSSRYLVKRTGEKVFLECVQDMDHENMFWYRQDPGLGLRLIYFSYDVKMKEKGDIPEGYSVSREKKERFSLILESASTNQTSMYLCASNLRIGVWGKETQYFGPGTRLLVL.

This chain connects TRBV7-3 to TRBJ1-3; D uncertain. This CDR3 contains 14 residues. CDR1 is SGHTA and CDR2 is FQGTGA in the germline V gene. V was pared by 5 bases and J by 0 bases, with 8 bases between. CDR3 protein: CASSPTSSGNTIYF. The DNA of the CDR3 is TGTGCCAGCAGCCCTACCTCCTCTGGAAACACCATATATTTT.

This clone was seen more than once but under ten times. This sequence joins TRBV19 and TRBJ1-1; unclear D gene. V was clipped by 0 bases and J by 5 bases, with 10 bases between them. CDR1 and CDR2 (germline): LNHDA, SQIVND (reference sequence). CDR3 length equals 14 residues. CDR3 in amino acids: CASSIDFSRTEAFF. DNA for the CDR3: TGTGCCAGTAGTATAGATTTCTCCAGGACTGAAGCTTTCTTT.

The J gene is TRBJ2-2, the V gene TRBV7-8; D not resolved. V was shortened by 1 base and J by 6 bases, with 3 bases between the two germline ends. CDR1 and CDR2 from the germline V gene are SGHVS and FQNEAQ. This CDR3 comprises 12 residues. CDR3 sequence (DNA): TGTGCCAGCAGCTTAGACCCCGGGGAGCTGTTTTTT. Its translation: CASSLDPGELFF. Based on the CDR3 plus reference TRBV7-8 and TRBJ2-2, the full variable domain is GAGVSQSPRYKVAKRGQDVALRCDPISGHVSLFWYQQALGQGPEFLTYFQNEAQLDKSGLPSDRFFAERPEGSVSTLKIQRTQQEDSAVYLCASSLDPGELFFGEGSRLTVL.

The chain joins TRBV12-5 to TRBJ2-3; the match to TRBD1 covers 7 bases. Germline V gene lookup returns CDR1 LGHNT and CDR2 FRNRAP. The trim removed 6 bases at V and 2 bases at J, leaving 5 bases unmatched. The CDR3 loop spans 14 amino acids. The CDR3 DNA follows: TGTGCTAGTGGCTACAGGGGAGACACAGATACGCAGTATTTT. This encodes CASGYRGDTDTQYF.

The rearrangement uses TRBV6-5 and TRBJ1-2; D unclear. The CDR3 sequence is 15 residues long. V was shortened by 2 bases and J by 4 bases, with 14 bases between the two germline ends. Germline CDR1 MNHEY, CDR2 SVGAGI. CDR3 sequence reads: CASSYTPKVGYGYTF. CDR3 in DNA: TGTGCCAGCAGTTACACCCCAAAGGTGGGCTATGGCTACACCTTC.

V is TRBV2 and J is TRBJ1-5; D is possibly TRBD1 (5 bases). The ends were cut back, 4 bases at V and 0 bases at J, with 10 bases in the middle. The germline V gene has CDR1 SNHLY and CDR2 FYNNEI. The CDR3 consists of 15 residues. The CDR3 region has the DNA TGTGCCAGCAGTGTCGGGGGGATTAGCAATCAGCCCCAGCATTTT. It codes for CASSVGGISNQPQHF.

On this clone: It differs at one base from a far larger clone, so likely a read error. For the CDR3, the DNA is TGTGCCGGCAGCTCAGGGGCAGGGACCTCTGGAAACACCATATATTTT. Its translation is CAGSSGAGTSGNTIYF. The V and J genes are TRBV7-9 and TRBJ1-3, with D possibly being TRBD1 (6 bases). Germline-derived CDR1 and CDR2 are SEHNR and FQNEAQ (reference sequence). The CDR3 contains 16 residues.

At least ten counts were recorded for this clone. As DNA, the CDR3 is TGTGCCAGCGAAAGGACTAGCGGGAGGGCGGAGGACTACGAGCAGTACTTC. This sequence encodes CASERTSGRAEDYEQYF. The chain couples TRBV27 to TRBJ2-7; 15 positions agree with TRBD2. From germline, CDR1 is MNHEY and CDR2 SMNVEV (reference sequence). V lost 8 bases to trimming and J lost 3 bases; unmatched junction nucleotides: 11. The CDR3 totals 17 residues.

This chain connects TRBV7-2 to TRBJ1-5; tentatively, D is TRBD1 (5 bases). V was shortened by 0 bases and J by 5 bases, with 8 bases between the two germline ends. This CDR3 has 14 amino acids. Germline V gene sequence: CDR1 SGHTA, CDR2 FQGNSA. As DNA, the CDR3 is TGTGCCAGCAGCTTAGCAGGGGTCTATCAGCCCCAGCATTTT. This codes for CASSLAGVYQPQHF.

This clone was observed a few times. The rearrangement joins TRBV6-4 to TRBJ1-1; maybe TRBD1 (5 bases). V was pared by 3 bases and J by 4 bases, with 12 bases between. Looked up from germline, CDR1 is MRHNA and CDR2 is SNTAGT. This CDR3 has 14 residues. CDR3 protein: CASSDGREGTEAFF. The CDR3 bases are TGTGCCAGCAGTGATGGCAGGGAGGGCACTGAAGCTTTCTTT.

For the CDR3, the DNA is TGTGCCAGCAGTACCAGTGGAGGGGGCACTGAAGCTTTCTTT. Its translation is CASSTSGGGTEAFF. V usage is TRBV7-9 and J usage is TRBJ1-1, with D possibly being TRBD1 (6 bases). The CDR3 spans 14 residues. The germline gives CDR1 SEHNR, CDR2 FQNEAQ (reference sequence). Trimming took off 6 bases at V and 4 bases at J, with 15 bases between the two ends.

This clone was counted between two and nine times. This specimen includes other DNA sequences encoding the same CDR3. This chain's CDR3 is CASSLTEGAEAFF. The CDR3 bases are TGTGCCAGCAGCTTGACAGAGGGGGCTGAAGCTTTCTTT. The V call is TRBV7-3, the J call TRBJ1-1; possible D gene TRBD1, 6 bases. Per the germline V gene, CDR1 is SGHTA and CDR2 is FQGTGA. V lost 3 bases to trimming and J lost 6 bases, with 11 bases between them. The CDR3 loop spans 13 amino acids.

This sequence joins TRBV28 and TRBJ2-1, with TRBD2 matching over 7 bases. Germline V gene lookup returns CDR1 MDHEN and CDR2 SYDVKM. The CDR3 spans 15 residues. V lost 4 bases and J lost 5; bases outside the gene matches: 8. The CDR3 is CASSSALAVDNEQFF. The CDR3 DNA is TGTGCCAGCAGTTCCGCCCTAGCGGTCGACAATGAGCAGTTCTTC.

Notes on this clone: Germline is not matched at one junction end, which may reflect a read error. The chain has TRBV7-2 and TRBJ2-3, with D uncertain. The germline gives CDR1 SGHTA, CDR2 FQGNSA. The CDR3 is made up of 14 amino acids. The CDR3 DNA reads TGCGCCAGCAGCCAAGATAGCAGCCGGGCTACGCAGTATTTT. Translation: CASSQDSSRATQYF.

V and J are TRBV11-1 and TRBJ2-5; D is unresolved. With the DNA end fitting TRBJ2-7 better, the J assignment may be wrong. This CDR3 is 15 amino acids long. The V gene's germline CDR1 is SGHAT and CDR2 FQDESV (reference sequence). The CDR3 region is CASSLGHRSSYEQYF. The CDR3 DNA reads as TGTGCCAGCAGCTTAGGTCATAGGAGCTCCTACGAGCAGTACTTC.

V and J are TRBV5-1 and TRBJ1-2; D gene unclear. V dropped 2 bases and J dropped 3 bases, with 11 bases sitting between them. The CDR3 length is 14 residues. Germline V gene lookup returns CDR1 SGHRS and CDR2 YFSETQ. CDR3 region: CASSLDGSDYGYTF. The CDR3 nucleotides are TGCGCCAGCAGCTTAGACGGTAGTGACTATGGCTACACCTTC.

The chain links TRBV10-2 to TRBJ1-5; no clear D. CDR1 and CDR2 (germline): WSHSY, SAAADI. This CDR3 has 13 amino acids. V lost 0 bases and J 6 bases, leaving 6 bases between the germline ends. The CDR3 bases are TGCGCCAGCAGTGAGTCGAGGCGTCAGCCCCAGCATTTT. Protein: CASSESRRQPQHF.

This clone has a single count. The same CDR3 can be traced to other DNA sequences in this sample. The chain joins TRBV9 to TRBJ1-3, with D possibly being TRBD1 (5 bases). CDR3 length equals 15 residues. Germline CDR1 SGDLS, CDR2 YYNGEE. V gave up 0 bases and J gave up 0 bases, with 7 bases separating them. CDR3 sequence (DNA): TGTGCCAGCAGCGTAGGGGGGAACTCTGGAAACACCATATATTTT. Amino acid sequence: CASSVGGNSGNTIYF. The full variable domain, completed using reference TRBV9 and TRBJ1-3, is DSGVTQTPKHLITATGQRVTLRCSPRSGDLSVYWYQQSLDQGLQFLIQYYNGEERAKGNILERFSAQQFPDLHSELNLSSLELGDSALYFCASSVGGNSGNTIYFGEGSWLTVV.

The V call is TRBV14, the J call TRBJ2-7; D is perhaps TRBD1 (5 bases). CDR1 SGHDN and CDR2 FVKESK come from the germline V gene. Trimming shortened V by 1 base and J by 7 bases, and 11 bases separated the two germline ends. The CDR3 has 13 residues. The CDR3 DNA follows: TGTGCCAGCAGCCAAGGCAGGGTGCGGGAGCAGTACTTC. The encoded protein is CASSQGRVREQYF.

This chain links TRBV6-6 with TRBJ2-5; perhaps D is TRBD1 or TRBD2 (5 bases each). Germline assignment: CDR1 MNHNY and CDR2 SVGAGI (reference sequence). CDR3 length: 14 amino acids. V shed 1 base and J shed 1 base, with 7 bases lying between them. The CDR3 is CASSYWGSQETQYF. Here the CDR3 DNA reads TGTGCCAGCAGTTACTGGGGGTCCCAAGAGACCCAGTACTTC.

The chain links TRBV28 to TRBJ1-1, with 9 bases that match TRBD1. The CDR3 covers 14 residues. With 6 bases clipped from V and 1 base from J, the junction kept 3 bases outside the gene matches. In germline, CDR1 is MDHEN, CDR2 SYDVKM. The CDR3 bases are TGTGCCAGCAGGGACAGGGGAGAGAACACTGAAGCTTTCTTT. Translating it yields CASRDRGENTEAFF.

This clone was recorded a few times. The chain combines TRBV9 with TRBJ1-4; maybe TRBD1 (5 bases). The CDR3 consists of 13 residues. Germline CDR1 SGDLS, CDR2 YYNGEE. The V end was cut by 4 bases, the J end by 8 bases, with 12 bases between. The CDR3 loop reads CASSPTGEEKLFF. As DNA, the CDR3 is TGTGCCAGCAGCCCCACGGGGGAGGAAAAACTGTTTTTT.

The chain recombines TRBV7-3 with TRBJ2-5; 7 nucleotides match TRBD1. This CDR3 has 16 residues. Trimming cost V 2 bases and J 2 bases; bases outside gene matches: 8. Germline loops: CDR1 SGHTA, CDR2 FQGTGA. CDR3 sequence (DNA): TGTGCCAGCAGCTTATTCTCACTGACAGGGCAAGAGACCCAGTACTTC. Translating gives CASSLFSLTGQETQYF. Full variable domain (remainder filled in from reference TRBV7-3 and TRBJ2-5): GAGVSQTPSNKVTEKGKYVELRCDPISGHTALYWYRQSLGQGPEFLIYFQGTGAADDSGLPNDRFFAVRPEGSVSTLKIQRTERGDSAVYLCASSLFSLTGQETQYFGPGTRLLVL.